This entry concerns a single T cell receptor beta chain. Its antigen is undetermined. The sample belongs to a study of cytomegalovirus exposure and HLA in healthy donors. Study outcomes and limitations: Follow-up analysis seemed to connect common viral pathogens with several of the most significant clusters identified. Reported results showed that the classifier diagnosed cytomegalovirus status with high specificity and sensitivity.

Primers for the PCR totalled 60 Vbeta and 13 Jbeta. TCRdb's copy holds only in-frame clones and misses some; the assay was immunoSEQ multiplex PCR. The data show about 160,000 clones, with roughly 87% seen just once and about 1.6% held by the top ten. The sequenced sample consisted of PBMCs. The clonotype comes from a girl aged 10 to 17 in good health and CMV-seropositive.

The CDR3 DNA is TGTGCCAGCAGCGCACAGGGGGCGATCTACAATGAGCAGTTCTTC. It translates to CASSAQGAIYNEQFF. This chain links TRBV2 with TRBJ2-1, with 9 positions matching TRBD1. The CDR3 has 15 residues. Germline V CDR1 and CDR2: SNHLY, FYNNEI. Germline trimming cut 6 bases from V and 3 bases from J; bases unmatched to any gene: 6.